This T cell receptor beta chain was profiled in a study of cytomegalovirus exposure and HLA in healthy donors. For the study at large: A later analysis reported the same platform for the roughly 120 validation repertoires and the approximately 700 first-cohort repertoires. Findings and caveats of the study: Subsequent analysis showed first-cohort TCR clusters tending to co-occur in 120 or so validation repertoires. Three of the chains that were CMV-associated were confirmed in vitro to be specific for CMV antigens. The study designated fewer than 200 TCR beta chains cytomegalovirus-associated.

As regards this clone: Its antigen is unknown.

Germline values: CDR1 MNHEY, CDR2 SMNVEV (reference sequence). Trimming stripped 0 bases from V and 7 bases from J, with 16 bases between. This CDR3 is 16 amino acids long. Here immunoSEQ multiplex PCR was the method, and the copy in TCRdb shows in-frame clones only, minus some. The repertoire has approximately 240,000 clones, 90% to 95% of them found once; the top ten carry around 1.1%. The specimen was PBMCs. This chain joins TRBV27 and TRBJ1-5; D unclear. The receptor was derived from a woman younger than 35 in good health and CMV-seronegative. This CDR3 is CASSLSVPRGGQPQHF. Written as DNA, the CDR3 is TGTGCCAGCAGTTTATCAGTCCCTCGAGGAGGGCAGCCCCAGCATTTT.